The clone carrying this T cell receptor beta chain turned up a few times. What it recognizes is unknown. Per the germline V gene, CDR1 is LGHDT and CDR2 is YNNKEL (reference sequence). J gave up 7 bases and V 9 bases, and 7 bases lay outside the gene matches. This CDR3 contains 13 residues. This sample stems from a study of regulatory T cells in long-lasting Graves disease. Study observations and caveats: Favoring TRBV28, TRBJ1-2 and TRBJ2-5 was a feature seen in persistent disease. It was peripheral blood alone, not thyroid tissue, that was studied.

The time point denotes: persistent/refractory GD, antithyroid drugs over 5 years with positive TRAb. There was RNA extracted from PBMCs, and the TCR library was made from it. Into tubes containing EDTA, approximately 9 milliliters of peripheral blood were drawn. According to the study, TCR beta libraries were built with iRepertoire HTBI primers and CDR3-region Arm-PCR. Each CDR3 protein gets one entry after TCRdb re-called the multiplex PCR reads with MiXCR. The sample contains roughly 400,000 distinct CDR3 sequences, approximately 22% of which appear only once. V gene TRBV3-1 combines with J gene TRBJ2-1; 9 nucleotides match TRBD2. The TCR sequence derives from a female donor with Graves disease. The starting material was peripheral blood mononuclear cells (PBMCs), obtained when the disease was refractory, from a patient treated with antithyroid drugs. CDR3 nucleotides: TGTGCCAGTAGGCTAGCGGGGTCTAATGAGCAGTTCTTC. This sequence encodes CASRLAGSNEQFF.